The 7 T cell receptor beta chains in this list originate from one sample, sequenced in a study of control samples from healthy donors and cancer patients. Measured with immunoSEQ multiplex PCR; TCRdb has only the in-frame clones, and not every one. The profile shows some 79,000 clones, roughly nine tenths of them singletons. The sequencing input was blood. These receptors all stem from a woman aged 45-60 years in good health.

The CDR3 loop reads CASTLGGAGNYGYTF. The CDR3 bases are TGTGCCAGCACCTTGGGGGGGGCCGGTAACTATGGCTACACCTTC. This chain links TRBV2 with TRBJ1-2, with D possibly being TRBD1 (6 bases). This CDR3 has 15 residues. Germline V gene data show CDR1 as SNHLY and CDR2 as FYNNEI. V was trimmed by 7 bases and J by 1 base, leaving 16 bases between them.

This chain joins TRBV5-1 and TRBJ2-3, with D perhaps TRBD2 (5 bases). V lost 0 bases, J lost 1 base, and 9 bases lay in between. The length of the CDR3 is 15 residues. The germline gives CDR1 SGHRS, CDR2 YFSETQ. The CDR3: CASSLVDGGTDTQYF. CDR3 bases: TGCGCCAGCAGCTTGGTAGACGGGGGCACAGATACGCAGTATTTT. Full variable domain (rest looked up from reference TRBV5-1 and TRBJ2-3): KAGVTQTPRYLIKTRGQQVTLSCSPISGHRSVSWYQQTPGQGLQFLFEYFSETQRNKGNFPGRFSGRQFSNSRSEMNVSTLELGDSALYLCASSLVDGGTDTQYFGPGTRLTVL.

The DNA for the CDR3 is TGTGCCAGCAGCCCCGGACAGGTCGCCACAGATACGCAGTATTTT. Protein sequence: CASSPGQVATDTQYF. The chain joins TRBV5-4 to TRBJ2-3; TRBD1 matches 7 bases. The CDR3 covers 15 residues. CDR1 is SGHNT and CDR2 is YYREEE in the germline V gene (reference sequence). V lost 4 bases, J lost 2 bases, and 7 bases stayed unmatched.

The chain is built from TRBV9 and TRBJ1-3; D not resolved. The CDR3 loop spans 16 amino acids. Germline V gene sequence: CDR1 SGDLS, CDR2 YYNGEE. The V end was cut by 0 bases, the J end by 3 bases, with 13 bases between. In DNA form, the CDR3 reads TGTGCCAGCAGCGTAGCTCCGGGTGGGGTTGGAAACACCATATATTTT. Amino acid sequence: CASSVAPGGVGNTIYF.

The genes are TRBV5-1 and TRBJ2-2; 14 bases match TRBD2. V shed 5 bases and J 4 bases; nucleotides not matched to a gene: 7. Germline loops: CDR1 SGHRS, CDR2 YFSETQ. The CDR3 is made up of 17 amino acids. CDR3 DNA: TGCGCCAGCAGTGGCCGGGGACTAGCGGGAGCCACCGGGGAGCTGTTTTTT. Protein: CASSGRGLAGATGELFF.

The genes are TRBV19 and TRBJ1-2; no definite D call. Germline CDR1 reads LNHDA; CDR2 reads SQIVND (reference sequence). The V gene lost 4 bases and the J gene lost 8 bases, with 14 bases spanning the gap. CDR3 length equals 13 residues. The CDR3 nucleotides are TGTGCCAGTAGTAAGACCCGGGAAGGAGGCTACACCTTC. Translated, it gives CASSKTREGGYTF.

CDR3 sequence: CASSLYREEKLFF. Here the CDR3 DNA reads TGTGCCAGCAGTTTATACAGGGAGGAAAAACTGTTTTTT. J is TRBJ1-4 and V is TRBV28, with D possibly TRBD1 on 6 matching bases. The CDR3 is 13 residues long. Trimming took 1 base from V and 8 from J, leaving 8 bases between them. Germline V gene sequence: CDR1 MDHEN, CDR2 SYDVKM.